Listed below are T cell receptor beta chains from one sample, sequenced in a study of T-cell memory formation after mild COVID-19. From the 5' RACE reads, TCRdb called clonotypes with MiXCR, one entry per CDR3 protein. The table has about 260,000 distinct CDR3 sequences, approximately 7.6% seen once; the top ten hold roughly 22%. The sample comprised PBMCs or a T cell subset sorted from them (not recorded which). The receptors here all came from a man younger than 30 who had mild COVID-19 (a few samples of this study predate the infection). Cell type and time point are not known. The CDR3 runs from the conserved cysteine through the conserved F or W. A D gene is named only where the DNA matches it firmly. A row's size may be missing; if present it is once, few, many or a size class.

j_call clone_size cdr3_length d_call v_call cdr3_nt cdr3_aa
TRBJ1-2 few 13 NA TRBV7-9 TGTGCCAGCAGCCCAGTCGGGGGGGGCGGCTACACCTTC CASSPVGGGGYTF
TRBJ1-1 few 16 NA TRBV18 TGTGCCAGCTCGTCGAATATGGGCGCGGTGAACACTGAAGCTTTCTTT CASSSNMGAVNTEAFF
TRBJ2-5 NA 15 NA TRBV18 TGTGCCAGCTCACCAGGAGACTCCGACCAAGAGACCCAGTACTTC CASSPGDSDQETQYF
TRBJ2-3 many 13 NA TRBV7-9 TGTGCCACCCAGGCAGGGCCCACAGATACGCAGTATTTT CATQAGPTDTQYF
TRBJ2-7 NA 13 NA TRBV15 TGTGCCACCAGCAGAGACAGGGCGAGCGAGCAGTACTTC CATSRDRASEQYF
TRBJ1-1 NA 12 NA TRBV30 TGTGCCTGGAACCAGGGGCTAGGTGAAGCTTTCTTT CAWNQGLGEAFF
TRBJ2-5 many 11 NA TRBV12-3/TRBV12-4 TGTGCCAGCGGGCGGGAAGAGACCCAGTACTTC CASGREETQYF
TRBJ1-2 few 15 NA TRBV5-1 TGCGCCAGCAGCTTGGGGGCCCTACTGGGCTATGGCTACACCTTC CASSLGALLGYGYTF
TRBJ2-7 many 14 NA TRBV11-2 TGTGCCAGCAGCCAAGGAACACGGTTCTACGAGCAGTACTTC CASSQGTRFYEQYF
TRBJ2-3 many 16 TRBD2 TRBV7-2 TGTGCCAGCAGGCCCGTCCTAGCGGGGGGGTGGGATACGCAGTATTTT CASRPVLAGGWDTQYF
TRBJ1-1 few 14 NA TRBV2 TGTGCCAGCAGTGAAGCGTGGGCAGTCGCTGAAGCTTTCTTT CASSEAWAVAEAFF
TRBJ2-3 few 13 NA TRBV24-1 TGTGCCACCCAGGGGTCGAGCACAGATACGCAGTATTTT CATQGSSTDTQYF
TRBJ2-5 few 13 NA TRBV20-1 TGCAGTGCTAGAGGGGCAGTCCAAGAGACCCAGTACTTC CSARGAVQETQYF
TRBJ2-2 few 15 NA TRBV12-3/TRBV12-4 TGTGCCAGCAAAGTCCTGCCGGGGGACACCGGGGAGCTGTTTTTT CASKVLPGDTGELFF
TRBJ2-3 many 13 NA TRBV3-1 TGTGCCAGCAGCCAAGTAATGTCAGATACGCAGTATTTT CASSQVMSDTQYF
TRBJ1-6 NA 16 TRBD1 TRBV6-6 TGTGCCAGCAGCCGACCCCGACAGGGGCGCAATTCACCCCTCCACTTT CASSRPRQGRNSPLHF
TRBJ2-1 NA 15 NA TRBV7-2 TGTGCCAGTTCCTTGGTTGCGTCCCCCTACAATGAGCAGTTCTTC CASSLVASPYNEQFF
TRBJ2-7 few 13 NA TRBV29-1 TGCAGCGTACCCGGGACGGAGACCTACGAGCAGTACTTC CSVPGTETYEQYF
TRBJ1-2 few 12 TRBD1 TRBV12-3/TRBV12-4 TGTGCCAGCGCAGGGGGAGACTATGGCTACACCTTC CASAGGDYGYTF
TRBJ2-5 few 14 NA TRBV18 TGTGCCAGCTCACCCCCCGGGACCCAAGAGACCCAGTACTTC CASSPPGTQETQYF
TRBJ2-1 many 15 NA TRBV5-1 TGCGCCAGCAGCTCGGGGGCAGGGGACTACAATGAGCAGTTCTTC CASSSGAGDYNEQFF
TRBJ2-2 NA 12 NA TRBV7-2 TGTGCCAGCAGCTTACGCGGGAGGGAGCTGTTTTTT CASSLRGRELFF
TRBJ2-7 few 13 NA TRBV3-1 TGTGCCAGCAGCGGCGGACGGACCTACGAGCAGTACTTC CASSGGRTYEQYF
TRBJ2-4 few 14 NA TRBV6-2/TRBV6-3 TGTGCCAGCAGTTACTTCGCTTATATGAACATTCAGTACTTC CASSYFAYMNIQYF
TRBJ1-6 NA 17 NA TRBV4-3 TGCGCCAGCAGCCAAGGAGGGCCTGGGGGATATAATTCACCCCTCCACTTT CASSQGGPGGYNSPLHF
TRBJ1-2 NA 14 NA TRBV4-3 TGCGCCAGCAGCCAACGGTCTTTAAGTTCTGGCTACACCTTC CASSQRSLSSGYTF
TRBJ2-5 many 14 NA TRBV12-3/TRBV12-4 TGTGCCAGCACCCTTGGATCGGGCTTAAAGACCCAGTACTTC CASTLGSGLKTQYF
TRBJ2-2 NA 14 NA TRBV18 TGTGCCAGCTCACCCACAAGCGGGACCGGGGAGCTGTTTTTT CASSPTSGTGELFF
TRBJ1-2 few 13 NA TRBV28 TGTGCCAGCAGTTTCGGGGGGGTTAATGGCTACACCTTC CASSFGGVNGYTF
TRBJ2-3 NA 13 TRBD1 TRBV6-1 TGTGCCAGCGGGACAGGGTTTCGGAATACGCAGTATTTT CASGTGFRNTQYF
TRBJ2-1 few 12 NA TRBV2 TGTGCCAGCAAAAGGGAAGCCTATGAGCAGTTCTTC CASKREAYEQFF
TRBJ1-1 few 14 NA TRBV7-3 TGTGCCAGCAGCTTAATAGGGGAAAACACTGAAGCTTTCTTT CASSLIGENTEAFF
TRBJ2-1 NA 16 NA TRBV7-6 TGTGCCAGCAACGCTGCCCGGGGGAGCTCCTACAATGAGCAGTTCTTC CASNAARGSSYNEQFF
TRBJ2-1 few 13 NA TRBV6-5 TGTGCCAGCAGTTACCGGGCCCTCGGGGAGCAGTTCTTC CASSYRALGEQFF
TRBJ1-1 NA 15 TRBD1 TRBV27 TGTGCCAGCGGACTGACAGGGGTTAAGGACACTGAAGCTTTCTTT CASGLTGVKDTEAFF
TRBJ2-5 NA 12 NA TRBV2 TGTGCCTCTACCGGGATGCAAGAGACCCAGTACTTC CASTGMQETQYF
TRBJ1-5 NA 14 TRBD1 TRBV24-1 TGTGCCACCTCGGACAGGGGCAGCAATCAGCCCCAGCATTTT CATSDRGSNQPQHF
TRBJ2-5 NA 16 NA TRBV5-1 TGCGCCAGCAGCTTGGCGGGGGCAAAGCCCCTGGAGACCCAGTACTTC CASSLAGAKPLETQYF
TRBJ2-6 NA 16 NA TRBV12-3/TRBV12-4 TGTGCCAGCAGTTCCCCCGGATACTCTGGGGCCAACGTCCTGACTTTC CASSSPGYSGANVLTF
TRBJ1-2 NA 13 NA TRBV6-5 TGTGCCAGCACCCAGGCGGCGGTGAATGGCTACACCTTC CASTQAAVNGYTF
TRBJ2-1 many 12 NA TRBV4-1 TGCGCCAGCAGCCAAGCAACCATTGGAGTGGTCTTC CASSQATIGVVF
TRBJ2-5 few 15 TRBD2 TRBV12-3/TRBV12-4 TGTGCCAGCAACGGGGGGGCAGGGAGGCAAGAGACCCAGTACTTC CASNGGAGRQETQYF
TRBJ2-7 few 14 NA TRBV10-3 TGTGCCATCAGTGAAGGGCGGAGCTCCTACGAGCAGTACTTC CAISEGRSSYEQYF
TRBJ2-3 NA 16 TRBD1 TRBV7-3 TGTGCCAGCAGTTCAAAGGGACAGGGGGCAGGAGATACGCAGTATTTT CASSSKGQGAGDTQYF
TRBJ2-3 few 15 NA TRBV20-1 TGCAGTGCTAGACCGCGGGGCAAGACGACCGATACGCAGTATTTT CSARPRGKTTDTQYF
TRBJ1-5 few 14 NA TRBV10-2 TGCGCCAGCAGTGAGATCGGGCATGGGCAGCCCCAGCATTTT CASSEIGHGQPQHF
TRBJ2-3 few 14 NA TRBV7-2 TGTGCCAGCAGCCCGTCGTACGGCACAGATACGCAGTATTTT CASSPSYGTDTQYF
TRBJ1-2 NA 14 NA TRBV5-1 TGCGCCAGCAGCACAACCGGGGCCCTTTATGGCTACACCTTC CASSTTGALYGYTF
TRBJ2-3 NA 15 NA TRBV2 TGTGCCAGTATGGGAGGTGGGGGGGCCAGGGATACGCAGTATTTT CASMGGGGARDTQYF